This TCR beta chain was sequenced during a study of blood T cell repertoires in COVID-19 (TCRdb year 2020). General notes on the study: Samples covering the acute and convalescent phases of COVID-19 were provided by collaborators in the United States, Italy and Spain. The prospective study material was composed of cDNA or gDNA derived from T cells, B-cell-depleted T cells, or PBMCs. The dataset comprised deeply sampled blood TCRbeta repertoires from subjects exposed to, actively infected with, or recovered from COVID-19. The repertoires were released in a freely available public database meant as a resource for research on the immune response to SARS-CoV-2. Samples came from the ongoing ImmuneRACE study (first 160 participants) plus 1,254 subjects from 6 global collaborators. A de-identified subject ID, COVID-19 status, age in years and sex were almost always included in the sample metadata. Where available, HLA class I and class II types were obtained from metadata supplied by the sample provider rather than from assay-based typing. Paper-wide results and their limitations: The amount of clinical and demographic metadata varied by source and participant and was provided uncurated.

CDR1 and CDR2 are read off the germline V gene as KGHSH and LQKENI. Its CDR3 holds 15 amino acids, cysteine through phenylalanine. Just the 45-base CDR3 DNA is kept, in frame starting at base 1. Cut back by 6 bases and 0 bases, the V and J ends lie 14 bases apart. Collaborating institutions collected whole blood in K2EDTA tubes following their own protocols. For TCRbeta analysis, collaborators shipped samples as frozen whole blood, isolated PBMCs, or DNA extracted from either of those sample types. TCRbeta CDR3 regions were amplified from genomic DNA using the immunoSEQ Assay, a bias-controlled multiplex PCR. In the paper's pipeline: The number of nucleated cells in each sample was estimated from the amplification of reference gene primers within the assay. Sequence reads were collapsed and filtered to measure the absolute abundance of every unique TCRbeta CDR3 rearrangement. For each sample, productive Simpson clonality was calculated by taking the square root of Simpson's diversity index across productive rearrangements. Here the immuneACCESS table is served through TCRdb, limited to in-frame sequences with V and J called. Missing clones are a known gap in these copies; in checked studies unresolved V genes cover under half, and the rest lacks a known reason. V and J calls plus clone size are reproduced from that table; the DNA served to infer D and trimming. Present in this sample are hundreds of thousands of clones, just over 85% of which were seen just once. Around 1.5% of the sample is taken by the ten largest.

This clone was observed a single time. Its target antigen remains unknown. Base qualities are not provided; no much larger clone lies one nucleotide away. The chain was built from TRBV18 and TRBJ1-1, with the D gene not clear enough to name. Material: peripheral blood. The receptor was derived from a man of 80 years or more with acute or convalescent COVID-19. The CDR3 amino acid sequence is: CASSGIKRMNTEAFF. The DNA sequence reads TGTGCCAGCTCCGGTATCAAACGCATGAACACTGAAGCTTTCTTT. The variable domain in full, with residues beyond the CDR3 obtained from the reference TRBV18 and TRBJ1-1 genes, is NAGVMQNPRHLVRRRGQEARLRCSPMKGHSHVYWYRQLPEEGLKFMVYLQKENIIDESGMPKERFSAEFPKEGPSILRIQQVVRGDSAAYFCASSGIKRMNTEAFFGQGTRLTVV.